This T cell receptor (beta chain) stems from a study of spatial heterogeneity in lung cancer. Study-level information: The study consistently detected more beta-chain than alpha-chain sequences. Study results and caveats: The study found that expanded intratumoral alpha and beta TCR counts tracked tumor mutation counts. Expanded TCRs classified as ubiquitous or regional were counted, and these counts tracked ubiquitous and regional nonsynonymous mutations, respectively.

This clonotype is large by share. What it binds is unknown. The V end was cut by 5 bases, the J end by 1 base, with 14 bases between. The CDR3 is 16 residues long. Germline-derived CDR1 and CDR2 are SEHNR and FQNEAQ (reference sequence). TCRdb independently ran MiXCR on the 5' RACE reads; one entry per CDR3 protein. The sample consists of roughly 3,000 distinct CDR3 sequences, roughly a tenth of them appearing once. Time point of the sample: sample taken at primary tumor resection. A total of around 76 untreated early-stage non-small cell lung cancer patients served as donors. No cell sorting; template was whole RNA from tumor, lung tissue or PBMC.

The V gene is TRBV7-9, the J gene TRBJ2-2; TRBD2 might be the D (6 bases). The source was lung tumor tissue, collected at surgery. The sequence was obtained from a female donor with early-stage non-small cell lung cancer. This chain's CDR3 is CASSQQAGVNTGELFF. The CDR3 DNA reads as TGTGCCAGCAGCCAGCAAGCGGGTGTGAACACCGGGGAGCTGTTTTTT.